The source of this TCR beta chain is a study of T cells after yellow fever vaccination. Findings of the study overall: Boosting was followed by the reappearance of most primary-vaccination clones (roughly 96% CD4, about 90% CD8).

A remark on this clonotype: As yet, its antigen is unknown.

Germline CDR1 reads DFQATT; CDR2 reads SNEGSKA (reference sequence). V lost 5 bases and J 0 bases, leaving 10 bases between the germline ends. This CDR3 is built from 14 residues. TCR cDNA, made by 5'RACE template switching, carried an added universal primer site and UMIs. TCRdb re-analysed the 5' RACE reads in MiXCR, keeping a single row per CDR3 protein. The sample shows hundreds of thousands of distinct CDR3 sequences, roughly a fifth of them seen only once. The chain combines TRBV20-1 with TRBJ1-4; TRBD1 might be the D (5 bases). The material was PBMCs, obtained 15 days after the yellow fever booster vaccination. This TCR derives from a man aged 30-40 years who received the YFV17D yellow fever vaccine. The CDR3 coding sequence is TGCAGTGCTCTTACAGGACCAACTAATGAAAAACTGTTTTTT. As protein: CSALTGPTNEKLFF.